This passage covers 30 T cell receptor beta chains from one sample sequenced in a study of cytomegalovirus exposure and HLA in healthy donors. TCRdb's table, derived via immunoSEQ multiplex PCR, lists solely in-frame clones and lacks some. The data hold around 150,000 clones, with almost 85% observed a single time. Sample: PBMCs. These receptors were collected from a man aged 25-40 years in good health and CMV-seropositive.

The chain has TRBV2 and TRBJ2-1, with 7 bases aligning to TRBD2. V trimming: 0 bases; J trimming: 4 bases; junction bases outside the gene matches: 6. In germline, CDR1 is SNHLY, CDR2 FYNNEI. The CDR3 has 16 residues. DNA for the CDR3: TGTGCCAGCAGTGAAGCCCTAGCGGACCTTTACAATGAGCAGTTCTTC. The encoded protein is CASSEALADLYNEQFF.

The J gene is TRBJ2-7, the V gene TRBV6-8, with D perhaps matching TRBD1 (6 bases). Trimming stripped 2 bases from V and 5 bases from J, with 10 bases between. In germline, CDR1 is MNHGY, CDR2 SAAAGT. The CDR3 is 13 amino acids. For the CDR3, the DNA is TGTGCCAGCAGTTACCGGACAGAGGACGAGCAGTACTTC. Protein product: CASSYRTEDEQYF.

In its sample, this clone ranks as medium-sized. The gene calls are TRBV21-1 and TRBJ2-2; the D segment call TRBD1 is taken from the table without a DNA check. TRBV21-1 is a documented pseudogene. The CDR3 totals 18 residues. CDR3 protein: CASSRSIRQGRNTGELFF. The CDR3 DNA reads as TGTGCCAGCAGCAGGAGCATTAGACAGGGACGGAACACCGGGGAGCTGTTTTTT.

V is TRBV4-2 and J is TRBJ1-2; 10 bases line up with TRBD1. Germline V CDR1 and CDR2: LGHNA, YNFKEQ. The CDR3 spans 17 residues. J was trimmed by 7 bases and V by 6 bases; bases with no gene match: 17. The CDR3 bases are TGTGCCAGCAGACACCAAGATCGGACAGGGGGGGCTGGTGGCTACACCTTC. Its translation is CASRHQDRTGGAGGYTF.

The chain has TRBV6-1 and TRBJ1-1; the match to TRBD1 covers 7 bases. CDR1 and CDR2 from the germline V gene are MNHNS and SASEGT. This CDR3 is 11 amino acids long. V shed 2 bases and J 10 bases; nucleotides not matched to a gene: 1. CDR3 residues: CASSEQGGAFF. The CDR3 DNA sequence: TGTGCCAGCAGTGAACAGGGGGGAGCTTTCTTT.

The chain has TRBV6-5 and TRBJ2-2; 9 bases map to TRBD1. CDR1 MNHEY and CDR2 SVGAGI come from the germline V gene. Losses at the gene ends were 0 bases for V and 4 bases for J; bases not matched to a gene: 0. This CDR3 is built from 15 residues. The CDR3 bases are TGTGCCAGCAGTTACTCGACAGGGGGCACCGGGGAGCTGTTTTTT. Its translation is CASSYSTGGTGELFF.

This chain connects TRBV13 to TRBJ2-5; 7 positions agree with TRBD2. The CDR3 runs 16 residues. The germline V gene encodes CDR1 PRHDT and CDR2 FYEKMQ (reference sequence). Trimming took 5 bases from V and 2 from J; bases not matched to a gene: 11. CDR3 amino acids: CASSVSLKRDQETQYF. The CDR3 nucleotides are TGTGCCAGCAGCGTAAGTCTTAAGCGGGATCAAGAGACCCAGTACTTC.

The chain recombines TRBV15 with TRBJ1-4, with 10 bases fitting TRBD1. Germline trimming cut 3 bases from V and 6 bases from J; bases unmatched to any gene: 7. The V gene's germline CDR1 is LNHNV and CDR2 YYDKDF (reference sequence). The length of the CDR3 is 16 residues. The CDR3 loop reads CATSSRQGAMDEKLFF. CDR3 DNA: TGTGCCACCAGCAGCAGACAGGGGGCGATGGATGAAAAACTGTTTTTT.

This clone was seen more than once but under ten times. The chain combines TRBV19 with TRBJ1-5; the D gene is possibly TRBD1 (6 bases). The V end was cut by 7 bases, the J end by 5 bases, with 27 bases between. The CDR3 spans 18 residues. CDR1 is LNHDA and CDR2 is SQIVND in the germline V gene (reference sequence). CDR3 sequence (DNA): TGTGCCAGTACCCCCTCGCCCAGGGCTCAGGGGTTCGATCAGCCCCAGCATTTT. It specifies CASTPSPRAQGFDQPQHF.

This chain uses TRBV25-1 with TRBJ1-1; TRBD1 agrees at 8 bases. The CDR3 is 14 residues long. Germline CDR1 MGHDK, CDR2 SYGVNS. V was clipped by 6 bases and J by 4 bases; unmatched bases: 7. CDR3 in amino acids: CASRGYRGGTEAFF. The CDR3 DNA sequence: TGTGCCAGCAGAGGATACAGGGGGGGCACTGAAGCTTTCTTT.

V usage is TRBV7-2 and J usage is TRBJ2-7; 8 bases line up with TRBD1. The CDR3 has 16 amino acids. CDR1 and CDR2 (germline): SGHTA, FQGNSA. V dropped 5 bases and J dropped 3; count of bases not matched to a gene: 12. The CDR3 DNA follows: TGTGCCAGCAGCCCCGGGACAGGTGGATGGCACTACGAGCAGTACTTC. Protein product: CASSPGTGGWHYEQYF.

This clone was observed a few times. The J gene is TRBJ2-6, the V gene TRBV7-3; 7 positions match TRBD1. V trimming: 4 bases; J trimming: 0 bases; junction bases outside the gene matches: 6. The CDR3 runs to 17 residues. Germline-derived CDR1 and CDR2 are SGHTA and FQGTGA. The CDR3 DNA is TGTGCCAGCAGCTCAGACAGGGCGAGCTCTGGGGCCAACGTCCTGACTTTC. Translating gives CASSSDRASSGANVLTF.

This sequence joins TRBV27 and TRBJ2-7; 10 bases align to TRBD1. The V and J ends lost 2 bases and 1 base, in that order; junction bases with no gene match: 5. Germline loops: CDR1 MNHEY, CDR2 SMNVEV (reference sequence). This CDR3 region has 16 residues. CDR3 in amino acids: CASSLHRDRGSYEQYF. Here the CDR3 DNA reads TGTGCCAGCAGTTTACACCGGGACAGGGGATCCTACGAGCAGTACTTC.

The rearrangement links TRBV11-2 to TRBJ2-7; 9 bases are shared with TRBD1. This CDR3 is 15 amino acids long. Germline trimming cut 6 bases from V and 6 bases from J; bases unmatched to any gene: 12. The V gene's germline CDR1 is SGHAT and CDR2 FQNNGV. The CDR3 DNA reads TGTGCCAGCAGACCCCCGGGACAGGGAGTAAGCGAGCAGTACTTC. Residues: CASRPPGQGVSEQYF.

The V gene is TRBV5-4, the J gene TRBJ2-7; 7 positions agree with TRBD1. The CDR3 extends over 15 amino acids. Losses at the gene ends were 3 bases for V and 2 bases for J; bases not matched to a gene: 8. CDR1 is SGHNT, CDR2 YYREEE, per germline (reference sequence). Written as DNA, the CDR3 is TGTGCCAGCAGCTCCCAAGGGACAGAAACCTACGAGCAGTACTTC. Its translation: CASSSQGTETYEQYF.

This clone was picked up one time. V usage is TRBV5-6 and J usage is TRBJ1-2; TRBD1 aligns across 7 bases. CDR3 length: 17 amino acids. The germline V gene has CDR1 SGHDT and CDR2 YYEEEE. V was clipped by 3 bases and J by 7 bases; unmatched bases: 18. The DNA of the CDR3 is TGTGCCAGCAGCTCAAACCCGACAGGGCTAGTCCCGGTTGGCTACACCTTC. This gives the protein CASSSNPTGLVPVGYTF.

The CDR3 nucleotides read TGTGCCAGCATCCCGGGACAGGGACCCTATAATTCACCCCTCCACTTT. It encodes CASIPGQGPYNSPLHF. The chain joins TRBV7-2 to TRBJ1-6; 9 nucleotides agree with TRBD1. This CDR3 is 16 amino acids long. Per the germline V gene, CDR1 is SGHTA and CDR2 is FQGNSA. The ends lost 7 bases at V and 2 bases at J; junction bases unmatched: 6.

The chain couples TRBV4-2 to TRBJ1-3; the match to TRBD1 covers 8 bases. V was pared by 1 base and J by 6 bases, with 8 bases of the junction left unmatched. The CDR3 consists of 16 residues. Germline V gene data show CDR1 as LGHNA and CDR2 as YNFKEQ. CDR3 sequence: CASSQGQGNTLNTIYF. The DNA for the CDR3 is TGTGCCAGCAGCCAAGGACAGGGGAACACTCTAAACACCATATATTTT.

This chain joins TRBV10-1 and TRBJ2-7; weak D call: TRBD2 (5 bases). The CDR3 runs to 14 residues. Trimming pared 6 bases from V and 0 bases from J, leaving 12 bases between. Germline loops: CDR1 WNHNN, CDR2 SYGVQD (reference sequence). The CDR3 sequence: CASRAGIDSYEQYF. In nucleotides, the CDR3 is TGCGCCAGCAGAGCCGGGATTGACTCCTACGAGCAGTACTTC.

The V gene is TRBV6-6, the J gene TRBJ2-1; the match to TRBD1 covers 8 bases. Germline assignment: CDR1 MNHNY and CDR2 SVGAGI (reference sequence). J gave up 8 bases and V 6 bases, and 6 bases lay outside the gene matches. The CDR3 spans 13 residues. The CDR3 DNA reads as TGTGCCAGCAGGCCGGACAGGGTAGATGAGCAGTTCTTC. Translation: CASRPDRVDEQFF.

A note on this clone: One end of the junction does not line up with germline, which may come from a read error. For the CDR3, the DNA is TGTGCCAGCACCAGAGACAGAGAGTATGGCTTGAGCTTC. Its translation is CASTRDREYGLSF. The chain carries TRBV5-4 and TRBJ1-2; maybe TRBD1 (5 bases). CDR3 length: 13 residues. Germline CDR1 is SGHNT and CDR2 is YYREEE (reference sequence).

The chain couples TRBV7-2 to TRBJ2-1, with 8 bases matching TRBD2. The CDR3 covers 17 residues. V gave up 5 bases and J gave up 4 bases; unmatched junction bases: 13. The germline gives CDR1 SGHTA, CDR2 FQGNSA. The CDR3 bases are TGTGCCAGCAGCCTTCTGGCGCTGTCGGGAGGGTACAATGAGCAGTTCTTC. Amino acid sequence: CASSLLALSGGYNEQFF.

The CDR3 nucleotides read TGTGCCAGCAGCTTAGCTTTCCCGAGATCTTCGGGGGAGTTTTATGGCTACACCTTC. Its translation is CASSLAFPRSSGEFYGYTF. This chain links TRBV11-2 with TRBJ1-2; the D gene is possibly TRBD1 (5 bases). This CDR3 is 19 amino acids long. V was shortened by 1 base and J by 5 bases, with 26 bases between the two germline ends. Germline V gene sequence: CDR1 SGHAT, CDR2 FQNNGV. Filled out from reference TRBV11-2 and TRBJ1-2, the complete variable domain reads EAGVAQSPRYKIIEKRQSVAFWCNPISGHATLYWYQQILGQGPKLLIQFQNNGVVDDSQLPKDRFSAERLKGVDSTLKIQPAKLEDSAVYLCASSLAFPRSSGEFYGYTFGSGTRLTVV.

The DNA of the CDR3 is TGTGCCAGCAGCGTAGCTCCCAGCGGGAGTAGGAATGAGCAGTTCTTC. This sequence encodes CASSVAPSGSRNEQFF. This rearrangement joins TRBV9 to TRBJ2-1, with TRBD2 matching over 8 bases. CDR1 is SGDLS, CDR2 YYNGEE, per germline. This CDR3 is 16 amino acids long. The V gene end was trimmed by 0 bases and the J gene end by 7 bases; junction bases not matched to a gene: 9.

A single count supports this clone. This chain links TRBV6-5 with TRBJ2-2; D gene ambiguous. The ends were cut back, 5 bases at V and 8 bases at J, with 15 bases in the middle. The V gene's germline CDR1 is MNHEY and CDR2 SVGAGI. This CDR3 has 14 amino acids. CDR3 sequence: CASSPPGARGELFF. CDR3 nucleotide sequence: TGTGCCAGCAGTCCTCCCGGCGCGCGGGGGGAGCTGTTTTTT.

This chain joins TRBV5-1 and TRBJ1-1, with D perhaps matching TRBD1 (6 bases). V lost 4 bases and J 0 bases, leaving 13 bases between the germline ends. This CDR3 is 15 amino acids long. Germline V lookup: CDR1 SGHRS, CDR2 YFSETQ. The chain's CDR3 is CASSPTGNMNTEAFF. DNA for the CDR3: TGCGCCAGCAGCCCAACAGGGAACATGAACACTGAAGCTTTCTTT.

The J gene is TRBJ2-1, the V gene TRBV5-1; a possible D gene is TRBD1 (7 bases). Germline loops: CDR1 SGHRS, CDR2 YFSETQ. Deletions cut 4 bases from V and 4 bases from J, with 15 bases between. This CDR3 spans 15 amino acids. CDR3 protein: CASSNSGGGYNEQFF. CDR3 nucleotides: TGCGCCAGCAGCAACTCAGGGGGAGGTTACAATGAGCAGTTCTTC.

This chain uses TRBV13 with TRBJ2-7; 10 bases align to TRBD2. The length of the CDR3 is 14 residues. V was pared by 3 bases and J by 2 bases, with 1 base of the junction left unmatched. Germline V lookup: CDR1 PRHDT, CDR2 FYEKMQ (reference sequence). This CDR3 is CASSFSGGAYEQYF. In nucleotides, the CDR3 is TGTGCCAGCAGCTTCAGCGGGGGGGCCTACGAGCAGTACTTC.

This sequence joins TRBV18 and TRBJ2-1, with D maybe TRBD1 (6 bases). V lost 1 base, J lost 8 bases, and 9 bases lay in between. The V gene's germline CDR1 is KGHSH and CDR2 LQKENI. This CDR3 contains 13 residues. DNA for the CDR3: TGTGCCAGCTCACCACATCCAGGGGATGAGCAGTTCTTC. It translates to CASSPHPGDEQFF.

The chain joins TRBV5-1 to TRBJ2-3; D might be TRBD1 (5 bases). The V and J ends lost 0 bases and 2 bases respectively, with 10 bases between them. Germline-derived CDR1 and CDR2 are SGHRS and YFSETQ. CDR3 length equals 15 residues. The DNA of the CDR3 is TGCGCCAGCAGCTTGGAGGGGAAACTCACAGATACGCAGTATTTT. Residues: CASSLEGKLTDTQYF.